The entry that follows covers one TCR beta chain sequence. Its antigen is still unknown. Other DNA sequences in the sample encode the same CDR3. The table came from immunoSEQ multiplex PCR; TCRdb's copy has only in-frame clones and leaves some out. The sample shows 2 million to 2.5 million clones, 85% to 95% of them seen only once. The sample is drawn from a study of shared clonotypes between healthy human individuals. CD45RA+ naive and CD45RA-negative memory subsets were separated from CD4+ cells. Study results and limitations: The sampled material consisted only of blood, and tissue repertoires are likely to differ.

Material for sequencing was naive CD4+ T cells from PBMCs. Subset here: CD45RA+ positively selected. This clonotype originated in a man between 18 and 35 years old in good health. Some clones in this sample may be carry-over from other donors' samples.

The CDR3 DNA is TGTGCCAGCAGCTTAGTGAGGACAGAGCAGTACTTC. As protein: CASSLVRTEQYF. V gene TRBV7-2 combines with J gene TRBJ2-7; D is perhaps TRBD1 (5 bases). Germline lookup yields CDR1 SGHTA and CDR2 FQGNSA. The CDR3 consists of 12 residues. Trimming removed 1 base at V and 7 bases at J, with 8 bases between.